The 25 T cell receptor beta chains presented below share a single source sample, sequenced in a study of identical twins' blood T cells. TCRdb called the 5' RACE reads again in MiXCR, with one record for every CDR3 protein. The sample shows a few hundred thousand distinct CDR3 sequences, around 30% of them seen only once. The material sequenced was PBMCs. These receptors originate from a woman aged 18-50 years in good health.

The chain employs TRBV20-1 and TRBJ2-2; D unresolved. The CDR3 runs to 15 residues. Trimming shortened V by 0 bases and J by 2 bases, and 10 bases separated the two germline ends. Germline CDR1 reads DFQATT; CDR2 reads SNEGSKA (reference sequence). This CDR3 reads CSARDRRTNTGELFF. The CDR3 DNA reads as TGCAGTGCTAGAGATCGGCGGACCAACACCGGGGAGCTGTTTTTT.

This clonotype showed up many times. The junction departs from the called germline gene at one end, perhaps through a read error. The chain combines TRBV29-1 with TRBJ1-2; TRBD1 matches 7 bases. From germline, CDR1 is SQVTM and CDR2 ANQGSEA. The length of the CDR3 is 12 residues. The CDR3 loop reads CSVGQANYGYTF. DNA of the CDR3: TGCAGTGTTGGACAGGCAAACTATGGCTACACCTTC.

In its sample, this clonotype was seen a few times. The genes are TRBV29-1 and TRBJ2-1; D not resolved. The CDR3 runs to 13 residues. The V gene lost 7 bases and the J gene lost 8 bases, with 18 bases spanning the gap. The germline CDR1 and CDR2 sequences are SQVTM and ANQGSEA. In DNA form, the CDR3 reads TGCAGCGCCTCCAGGCGGAGTGAGGATGAGCAGTTCTTC. The encoded protein is CSASRRSEDEQFF.

This clonotype was seen a handful of times. This sequence joins TRBV12-5 and TRBJ2-1, with 8 nucleotides matching TRBD2. The CDR3 runs to 14 residues. Germline CDR1 reads LGHNT; CDR2 reads FRNRAP. The ends lost 5 bases at V and 6 bases at J; junction bases unmatched: 6. CDR3 sequence: CASGARGGFNEQFF. CDR3 in DNA: TGTGCTAGTGGTGCGCGCGGGGGGTTCAATGAGCAGTTCTTC. Drawing the rest from reference TRBV12-5 and TRBJ2-1, the complete variable domain is DARVTQTPRHKVTEMGQEVTMRCQPILGHNTVFWYRQTMMQGLELLAYFRNRAPLDDSGMPKDRFSAEMPDATLATLKIQPSEPRDSAVYFCASGARGGFNEQFFGPGTRLTVL.

This clonotype was detected only a few times. The chain recombines TRBV20-1 with TRBJ1-1; 7 positions match TRBD1. This CDR3 has 13 amino acids. Germline V lookup: CDR1 DFQATT, CDR2 SNEGSKA (reference sequence). After removal of 6 bases from V and 5 bases from J, the junction contained 9 bases not matched to a gene. Here the CDR3 reads CSAGSTGWTEAFF. The CDR3 DNA sequence: TGCAGTGCCGGGTCGACAGGGTGGACTGAAGCTTTCTTT.

This clonotype was seen ten or more times. The chain couples TRBV18 to TRBJ2-3; TRBD2 might be the D (6 bases). The CDR3 is 14 residues long. The germline V gene encodes CDR1 KGHSH and CDR2 LQKENI. Trimming stripped 6 bases from V and 0 bases from J, with 10 bases between. The chain's CDR3 is CASSRGFSTDTQYF. The CDR3 coding sequence is TGTGCCAGCTCGCGGGGCTTCAGCACAGATACGCAGTATTTT.

This clonotype has only a few counts. The genes are TRBV2 and TRBJ1-1; 10 bases are shared with TRBD1. The CDR3 spans 14 residues. Germline V gives CDR1 SNHLY, CDR2 FYNNEI. V shed 8 bases, J shed 6 bases, and the junction held 9 bases outside the gene matches. The CDR3 here is CASPIEDRGAEAFF. The CDR3 bases are TGTGCCAGCCCCATCGAGGACAGGGGGGCTGAAGCTTTCTTT.

The V and J genes are TRBV5-6 and TRBJ2-7; TRBD1 agrees at 9 bases. With 4 bases clipped from V and 5 bases from J, the junction kept 10 bases outside the gene matches. The germline V gene has CDR1 SGHDT and CDR2 YYEEEE. CDR3 length: 15 residues. The CDR3 here is CASSRRGTGFNEQYF. The CDR3 DNA reads as TGTGCCAGCAGCCGGAGAGGGACAGGGTTTAACGAGCAGTACTTC. The complete variable domain, with remaining parts taken from reference TRBV5-6 and TRBJ2-7, reads DAGVTQSPTHLIKTRGQQVTLRCSPKSGHDTVSWYQQALGQGPQFIFQYYEEEERQRGNFPDRFSGHQFPNYSSELNVNALLLGDSALYLCASSRRGTGFNEQYFGPGTRLTVT.

About this clonotype itself: One end of the junction is discordant with germline, which a read error may explain. The rearrangement joins TRBV20-1 to TRBJ2-1; 14 bases align to TRBD2. CDR3 length: 15 amino acids. Germline V CDR1 and CDR2: DFQATT, SNEGSKA (reference sequence). The CDR3: CGASTRTSGGFSQFF. The CDR3 nucleotides are TGCGGTGCCTCCACCAGGACTAGCGGGGGGTTTAGTCAGTTCTTC.

This clonotype was found once. The chain is built from TRBV7-3 and TRBJ2-3; TRBD1 might be the D (6 bases). The CDR3 runs 15 residues. Trimming left V 8 bases short and J 0 bases short, with 15 bases between. Looked up from germline, CDR1 is SGHTA and CDR2 is FQGTGA. For the CDR3, the DNA is TGTGCCAGCTCCCAAACAGGGCCGAGCACAGATACGCAGTATTTT. Amino acid sequence: CASSQTGPSTDTQYF.

This clonotype has only a few counts. The chain joins TRBV20-1 to TRBJ2-1, with 10 bases identical to TRBD2. The CDR3 loop spans 14 amino acids. Germline lookup yields CDR1 DFQATT and CDR2 SNEGSKA (reference sequence). V dropped 2 bases and J dropped 8; count of bases not matched to a gene: 6. DNA of the CDR3: TGCAGTGCTAGAATAGCGGGGGGAACCCATGAGCAGTTCTTC. Translation: CSARIAGGTHEQFF.

This clonotype was observed a few times. The chain links TRBV5-1 to TRBJ1-1; D gene ambiguous. The V and J ends lost 4 bases and 0 bases respectively, with 13 bases between them. This CDR3 is 15 amino acids long. CDR1 SGHRS and CDR2 YFSETQ come from the germline V gene. Here the CDR3 DNA reads TGCGCCAGCAGCCCCCGGGCCAACATGAACACTGAAGCTTTCTTT. It yields the protein CASSPRANMNTEAFF.

V and J are TRBV20-1 and TRBJ2-5; D is unresolved. The CDR3 has 13 residues. CDR1 is DFQATT and CDR2 is SNEGSKA in the germline V gene (reference sequence). V was shortened by 6 bases and J by 0 bases, with 11 bases between the two germline ends. The CDR3 is CSAVSPYQETQYF. CDR3 DNA: TGCAGTGCAGTTAGCCCGTACCAAGAGACCCAGTACTTC.

The chain joins TRBV7-2 to TRBJ2-3; 9 bases line up with TRBD2. The germline V gene encodes CDR1 SGHTA and CDR2 FQGNSA. The CDR3 is made up of 15 amino acids. With V trimmed by 10 bases and J by 4 bases, 12 bases remained unmatched. The CDR3 is CAIPRETSGSDTQYF. The CDR3 DNA sequence: TGTGCCATCCCTCGAGAGACTAGCGGATCAGATACGCAGTATTTT.

This clonotype came up many times. This chain uses TRBV20-1 with TRBJ1-1, with TRBD1 matching 8 bases. Trimming took 5 bases from V and 5 from J; bases not matched to a gene: 7. This CDR3 is built from 13 residues. Germline CDR1 is DFQATT and CDR2 is SNEGSKA (reference sequence). CDR3: CSAPQGAGTEAFF. The CDR3 coding sequence is TGCAGTGCTCCTCAGGGGGCTGGTACTGAAGCTTTCTTT.

The chain is built from TRBV4-1 and TRBJ2-1; TRBD1 matches 8 bases. This CDR3 has 15 amino acids. Germline CDR1 is MGHRA and CDR2 is YSYEKL. V was pared by 4 bases and J by 13 bases, with 15 bases of the junction left unmatched. This CDR3 reads CASSPPDRELSSQFF. The CDR3 DNA sequence: TGCGCCAGCAGCCCTCCGGACAGGGAGCTTTCAAGCCAGTTCTTC.

The sample holds a few counts of this clonotype. This rearrangement joins TRBV7-2 to TRBJ1-4; no reliable D call. Germline CDR1 is SGHTA and CDR2 is FQGNSA. Between the trimmed V and J ends, which lost 5 bases and 3 bases, there was a span of 13 bases. The CDR3 is 15 amino acids. The CDR3, as DNA: TGTGCCAGCAGCCTGCTTCTGTGGGCTAATGAAAAACTGTTTTTT. Its protein is CASSLLLWANEKLFF.

The genes are TRBV20-1 and TRBJ2-5; tentative D call: TRBD2 (6 bases). The germline V gene has CDR1 DFQATT and CDR2 SNEGSKA (reference sequence). The V end lost 2 bases, the J end lost 5 bases, and 9 bases lay between the germline ends. The CDR3 length is 12 residues. CDR3 sequence: CSARLGRETQYF. In nucleotides, the CDR3 is TGCAGTGCTAGACTTGGGAGGGAGACCCAGTACTTC.

The V and J genes are TRBV5-1 and TRBJ2-5, with a possible D match to TRBD2 (6 bases). Germline loops: CDR1 SGHRS, CDR2 YFSETQ. Deletions cut 4 bases from V and 4 bases from J, with 11 bases between. The CDR3 sequence is 13 residues long. CDR3 nucleotides: TGCGCCAGCAGCGGGACTGGACTAGAGACCCAGTACTTC. This sequence encodes CASSGTGLETQYF.

This clonotype came up many times. V gene TRBV29-1 combines with J gene TRBJ2-1, with D hard to call. The CDR3 length is 14 residues. CDR1 SQVTM and CDR2 ANQGSEA come from the germline V gene. Trimming shortened V by 2 bases and J by 5 bases, and 13 bases separated the two germline ends. The CDR3 is CSVELPRPNNEQFF. CDR3 DNA sequence: TGCAGCGTTGAATTACCGAGGCCAAACAATGAGCAGTTCTTC.

The sample holds a few counts of this clonotype. V and J are TRBV20-1 and TRBJ2-1, with 7 bases that match TRBD2. Germline lookup yields CDR1 DFQATT and CDR2 SNEGSKA (reference sequence). V shed 5 bases and J 7 bases; nucleotides not matched to a gene: 14. The CDR3 consists of 15 residues. The CDR3 region is CSADGLSGAPNEQFF. For the CDR3, the DNA is TGCAGTGCTGACGGACTAAGCGGGGCCCCAAATGAGCAGTTCTTC.

This clonotype has a handful of counts. This chain uses TRBV5-1 with TRBJ1-1, with D tentatively TRBD1 (5 bases). Germline-derived CDR1 and CDR2 are SGHRS and YFSETQ. The CDR3 length is 14 residues. Between the trimmed V and J ends, which lost 3 bases and 2 bases, there was a span of 11 bases. The CDR3: CASSWGTSNTEAFF. CDR3 sequence (DNA): TGCGCCAGCAGCTGGGGGACGTCAAACACTGAAGCTTTCTTT. Full variable domain (remainder filled in from reference TRBV5-1 and TRBJ1-1): KAGVTQTPRYLIKTRGQQVTLSCSPISGHRSVSWYQQTPGQGLQFLFEYFSETQRNKGNFPGRFSGRQFSNSRSEMNVSTLELGDSALYLCASSWGTSNTEAFFGQGTRLTVV.

The rearrangement links TRBV11-2 to TRBJ1-2; no firm D call. The V and J ends lost 2 bases and 3 bases respectively, with 10 bases between them. Germline CDR1 and CDR2: SGHAT and FQNNGV. This CDR3 has 14 amino acids. Written as DNA, the CDR3 is TGTGCCAGCAGCTTAACTCTGGGTGACTATGGCTACACCTTC. As protein: CASSLTLGDYGYTF.

V gene TRBV20-1 combines with J gene TRBJ2-7, with 7 nucleotides matching TRBD2. CDR1 and CDR2 from the germline V gene are DFQATT and SNEGSKA (reference sequence). The CDR3 covers 13 residues. The J segment lost 11 bases and the V segment lost 3 bases, leaving 13 bases of the junction unmatched. The chain's CDR3 is CSASIQRGQVEYF. CDR3 bases: TGCAGTGCTAGTATCCAGCGGGGCCAGGTAGAGTACTTC.

The chain joins TRBV2 to TRBJ2-1; TRBD2 matches 7 bases. CDR3 size: 15 residues. Trimming took 8 bases from V and 6 from J; bases not matched to a gene: 13. The germline V gene has CDR1 SNHLY and CDR2 FYNNEI. CDR3 DNA: TGTGCCAGCGGTAGGGACTACCGAGAGGGCAATGAGCAGTTCTTC. The encoded protein is CASGRDYREGNEQFF.